A selection of T cell receptor beta chains follows, all from one sample in a study of blood T cells in healthy people across ages. TCRdb ran MiXCR on the 5' RACE reads and lists one entry per CDR3 protein. The sample records over 600,000 distinct CDR3 sequences, around 21% being singletons. Sequenced: blood. These receptor sequences come from an older man in good health. Both conserved end residues are part of each CDR3. The order of the fields is D gene, J gene, CDR3 length, V gene, clone size, CDR3 DNA, CDR3 protein. The D gene is left open where the match is weak. Clone size is not always given. Where it is, it says once, few, many or a class for expanded clones.

D: .
J: TRBJ2-2
length: 14
V: TRBV7-2
size: many
DNA: TGTGCCAGCAGCCGGGGACAAAACACCGGGGAGCTGTTTTTT
CDR3: CASSRGQNTGELFF

D: .
J: TRBJ2-1
length: 13
V: TRBV7-2
size: .
DNA: TGTGCCAGCAGCTCACCCAGTTTCGATGAGCAGTTCTTC
CDR3: CASSSPSFDEQFF

D: .
J: TRBJ2-1
length: 15
V: TRBV5-1
size: .
DNA: TGCGCCAGCAGCGACTCATTGGTGGCTAGCAATGAGCAGTTCTTC
CDR3: CASSDSLVASNEQFF

D: .
J: TRBJ2-7
length: 12
V: TRBV7-9
size: .
DNA: TGTGCCACCCCTAGTGCGTCGGGCGAGCAGTACTTC
CDR3: CATPSASGEQYF

D: TRBD2
J: TRBJ2-7
length: 19
V: TRBV10-3
size: .
DNA: TGTGCCATCAGTGACTCCACCGGGACTAGCGGGAGTGTCCCGGAAGAGCAGTACTTC
CDR3: CAISDSTGTSGSVPEEQYF

D: .
J: TRBJ1-4
length: 15
V: TRBV14
size: .
DNA: TGTGCCAGCAGCCAAGCGCTGACAGTGGATGAAAAACTGTCTTTT
CDR3: CASSQALTVDEKLSF

D: TRBD2
J: TRBJ2-7
length: 15
V: TRBV6-2/TRBV6-3
size: few
DNA: TGTGCCAGCAGTCCCTTTGTGGCGGGAGTGGACGAGCAGTACTTC
CDR3: CASSPFVAGVDEQYF

D: .
J: TRBJ2-7
length: 14
V: TRBV7-9
size: many
DNA: TGTGCCAGCAGCTTAGGACTAGTCCCCTACGAGCAGTACTTC
CDR3: CASSLGLVPYEQYF

D: .
J: TRBJ2-5
length: 14
V: TRBV7-9
size: few
DNA: TGTGCCAGCTGGGCAGGCGTGTTCCAAGAGACCCAGTACTTC
CDR3: CASWAGVFQETQYF

D: TRBD1
J: TRBJ1-1
length: 14
V: TRBV5-1
size: .
DNA: TGCGCCAGCAGCACTCGACAGGGGAACACTGAAGCTTTCTTT
CDR3: CASSTRQGNTEAFF

D: .
J: TRBJ2-5
length: 14
V: TRBV5-1
size: many
DNA: TGCGCCAGCAGCAACCAAGGGGGAGAAGAGACCCAGTACTTC
CDR3: CASSNQGGEETQYF

D: .
J: TRBJ2-3
length: 11
V: TRBV6-2/TRBV6-3
size: few
DNA: TGTGCCAGCGGCGACGTAGATACGCAGTATTTT
CDR3: CASGDVDTQYF

D: TRBD1
J: TRBJ2-5
length: 15
V: TRBV4-1
size: .
DNA: TGCGCCAGCAGCCGCGGACAGGTAGGGGAAGAGACCCAGTACTTC
CDR3: CASSRGQVGEETQYF

D: .
J: TRBJ2-3
length: 15
V: TRBV3-1
size: few
DNA: TGTGCCAGCAGCCAATGGACAGACAACACAGATACGCAGTATTTT
CDR3: CASSQWTDNTDTQYF

D: .
J: TRBJ1-4
length: 15
V: TRBV7-2
size: many
DNA: TGTGCCAGCAGCCCCGGACAGACAACTAATGAAAAACTGTTTTTT
CDR3: CASSPGQTTNEKLFF

D: TRBD2
J: TRBJ2-7
length: 16
V: TRBV27
size: .
DNA: TGTGCCAGCAGGGACGGTGGACTAGCGGGCAACTACGAGCAGTACTTC
CDR3: CASRDGGLAGNYEQYF

D: .
J: TRBJ2-5
length: 15
V: TRBV5-1
size: few
DNA: TGCGCCAGCAGCTTGGCACTCAGTGGGACAGAGACCCAGTACTTC
CDR3: CASSLALSGTETQYF

D: TRBD2
J: TRBJ2-3
length: 17
V: TRBV7-9
size: few
DNA: TGTGCCAGCAGCTTAGCTGGGACTAGCGGAGGCACAGATACGCAGTATTTT
CDR3: CASSLAGTSGGTDTQYF

D: TRBD1
J: TRBJ1-2
length: 16
V: TRBV5-5
size: .
DNA: TGTGCCAGCAGCCTTACTCGGACAGGGGATTCCTATGGCTACACCTTC
CDR3: CASSLTRTGDSYGYTF

D: .
J: TRBJ2-1
length: 17
V: TRBV6-2/TRBV6-3
size: few
DNA: TGTGCCAGCAGTTACTCGGTGACTGGCGTCACCTACAATGAGCAGTTCTTC
CDR3: CASSYSVTGVTYNEQFF

D: .
J: TRBJ1-5
length: 14
V: TRBV4-3
size: few
DNA: TGCGCCAGCAGCCAAGTTTACGGCAATCAGCCCCAGCATTTT
CDR3: CASSQVYGNQPQHF

D: .
J: TRBJ2-1
length: 15
V: TRBV2
size: few
DNA: TGTGCCAGCAGTGAAAGGGCTGCATCCTACAATGAGCAGTTCTTC
CDR3: CASSERAASYNEQFF

D: .
J: TRBJ1-5
length: 17
V: TRBV20-1
size: few
DNA: TGCAGTGCTAGGCCCCATTTGGGGCGCGAAGGCAATCAGCCCCAGCATTTT
CDR3: CSARPHLGREGNQPQHF

D: .
J: TRBJ2-7
length: 16
V: TRBV5-5
size: .
DNA: TGTGCCAGCAGCTTGAGCGTCGGGCGGGGCTCCTACGAGCAGTACTTC
CDR3: CASSLSVGRGSYEQYF

D: .
J: TRBJ1-3
length: 16
V: TRBV7-9
size: few
DNA: TGTGCCAGCAGCTTTCTACAGGGAAACTCTGGAAACACCATATATTTT
CDR3: CASSFLQGNSGNTIYF

D: .
J: TRBJ2-5
length: 13
V: TRBV20-1
size: .
DNA: TGCAGTGCTAGATTATCAGCGAAAGAGACCCAGTACTTC
CDR3: CSARLSAKETQYF